This record covers a single T cell receptor (beta chain). The data were taken from a study of cytotoxic CD8 clonotypes in ibrutinib-treated CLL. Study overall: Specimens for response were gathered following a median roughly 13 months of therapy, spanning 6 to 36.

Depth targeted 1 in 200,000 to 1 in 1 million T cells, averaging 10x coverage per clonotype. The data were produced by immunoSEQ multiplex PCR, yet TCRdb's version contains in-frame clones alone and is incomplete. There are roughly 200,000 clones in the sample; roughly 73% occur only once, and more than 9.5% lies in the top ten. Trimming cost V 5 bases and J 0 bases, with 14 bases left between them. The length of the CDR3 is 15 residues. Germline lookup yields CDR1 SGHRS and CDR2 YFSETQ. For TCR beta libraries, about 2 micrograms of genomic DNA were obtained from cryopreserved PBMCs. The source of this sequence is a human donor with chronic lymphocytic leukemia. The chain joins TRBV5-1 to TRBJ1-2; D perhaps matches TRBD1 (5 bases). The sample in question was PBMCs, obtained after 12 months of ibrutinib treatment. The CDR3 is CASSSQATANYGYTF. The DNA of the CDR3 is TGCGCCAGCAGTTCACAGGCGACTGCTAACTATGGCTACACCTTC.